This entry lists 15 T cell receptor beta chains sequenced from one sample in a study of T cells in localized non-small cell lung cancer. Some clones are missing from TCRdb's copy, which holds only in-frame ones; the method was immunoSEQ multiplex PCR. The sample lists 2,000 to 2,500 clones, about 29% occurring once. This specimen consisted of normal lung tissue next to the tumor, obtained before any cancer treatment. The receptors originated from a female donor aged 60 or older with stage I squamous cell lung carcinoma.

V usage is TRBV28 and J usage is TRBJ2-3, with D perhaps being TRBD1 or TRBD2 (9 bases each). The germline V gene encodes CDR1 MDHEN and CDR2 SYDVKM. Trimming shortened V by 5 bases and J by 8 bases, and 29 bases separated the two germline ends. The CDR3 loop spans 18 amino acids. CDR3 coding DNA: TGTGCCAGCAGTCCACCCGCACAGGGGGCGGGGGGGTCCGGTACGCAGTATTTT. Translating gives CASSPPAQGAGGSGTQYF. The complete variable domain, with remaining parts taken from reference TRBV28 and TRBJ2-3, reads DVKVTQSSRYLVKRTGEKVFLECVQDMDHENMFWYRQDPGLGLRLIYFSYDVKMKEKGDIPEGYSVSREKKERFSLILESASTNQTSMYLCASSPPAQGAGGSGTQYFGPGTRLTVL.

The chain uses TRBV9 and TRBJ2-2, with 9 bases aligning to TRBD2. Per germline, CDR1 SGDLS and CDR2 YYNGEE. The junction had 4 bases not matched to a gene; V was cut back by 5 bases and J by 2 bases. The CDR3 length is 15 residues. The CDR3 is CASRPAGGNTGELFF. The DNA of the CDR3 is TGTGCCAGCAGACCAGCGGGGGGTAACACCGGGGAGCTGTTTTTT.

This chain links TRBV18 with TRBJ2-1; 12 positions match TRBD2. The junction had 6 bases not matched to a gene; V was cut back by 0 bases and J by 0 bases. The CDR3 extends over 19 amino acids. Per germline, CDR1 KGHSH and CDR2 LQKENI. The CDR3 DNA sequence: TGTGCCAGCTCACCACCTCGGACTAGCGGGGCTAGCTCCTACAATGAGCAGTTCTTC. Protein product: CASSPPRTSGASSYNEQFF.

This clone appeared a few times. This chain connects TRBV19 to TRBJ2-1, with TRBD2 identical over 7 bases. With 3 bases clipped from V and 6 bases from J, the junction kept 8 bases outside the gene matches. CDR3 length: 15 amino acids. Germline assignment: CDR1 LNHDA and CDR2 SQIVND (reference sequence). CDR3 protein: CASSIPASGPNEQFF. CDR3 DNA: TGTGCCAGTAGTATCCCGGCTAGCGGACCCAATGAGCAGTTCTTC.

This clone ranks as medium-sized. This chain uses TRBV11-3 with TRBJ2-7; TRBD2 matches at 13 bases. V shed 5 bases, J shed 6 bases, and the junction held 4 bases outside the gene matches. The CDR3 runs to 14 residues. The germline V gene encodes CDR1 SGHNT and CDR2 YENEEA. CDR3 region: CASSRTSGSSEQYF. DNA for the CDR3: TGTGCCAGCAGCCGGACTAGCGGGAGCTCCGAGCAGTACTTC.

This clone is labeled medium-sized. This rearrangement joins TRBV6-8 to TRBJ1-6; D possibly corresponds to TRBD1 (5 bases). The CDR3 has 16 residues. Germline V gives CDR1 MNHGY, CDR2 SAAAGT. With 2 bases removed from V and 4 bases from J, the gap between germline ends came to 12 bases. CDR3 protein: CASSYNTGSYNSPLHF. The DNA of the CDR3 is TGTGCCAGCAGTTACAACACAGGCTCTTATAATTCACCCCTCCACTTT.

This clone counts as medium-sized. The rearrangement uses TRBV9 and TRBJ2-2; 7 bases are a match to TRBD2. Germline CDR1 and CDR2: SGDLS and YYNGEE. Trimming took 4 bases from V and 0 from J; bases not matched to a gene: 9. CDR3 length: 17 amino acids. CDR3: CASSPTWGGPNTGELFF. The CDR3 region has the DNA TGTGCCAGCAGCCCAACATGGGGGGGACCGAACACCGGGGAGCTGTTTTTT. Full variable domain (rest looked up from reference TRBV9 and TRBJ2-2): DSGVTQTPKHLITATGQRVTLRCSPRSGDLSVYWYQQSLDQGLQFLIQYYNGEERAKGNILERFSAQQFPDLHSELNLSSLELGDSALYFCASSPTWGGPNTGELFFGEGSRLTVL.

The genes are TRBV11-3 and TRBJ2-1, with D perhaps TRBD1 or TRBD2 (7 bases each). The V and J ends lost 5 bases and 4 bases respectively, with 15 bases between them. This CDR3 comprises 15 residues. Germline values: CDR1 SGHNT, CDR2 YENEEA. CDR3 sequence: CASSPGGQTYNEQFF. CDR3 DNA sequence: TGTGCCAGCAGCCCGGGGGGACAGACTTACAATGAGCAGTTCTTC.

By proportion, this clone is large. V gene TRBV19 combines with J gene TRBJ2-1, with unresolved D. Trimming took 5 bases from V and 2 from J, leaving 13 bases between them. From germline, CDR1 is LNHDA and CDR2 SQIVND (reference sequence). This CDR3 has 15 amino acids. CDR3 region: CASSLGPATYNEQFF. Here the CDR3 DNA reads TGTGCCAGTAGTCTCGGGCCGGCCACCTACAATGAGCAGTTCTTC. The full variable domain, rest sourced from reference TRBV19 and TRBJ2-1, is DGGITQSPKYLFRKEGQNVTLSCEQNLNHDAMYWYRQDPGQGLRLIYYSQIVNDFQKGDIAEGYSVSREKKESFPLTVTSAQKNPTAFYLCASSLGPATYNEQFFGPGTRLTVL.

This clone turned up a few times. The chain is built from TRBV5-1 and TRBJ2-3, with 12 nucleotides matching TRBD2. Germline lookup yields CDR1 SGHRS and CDR2 YFSETQ. V trimming: 2 bases; J trimming: 3 bases; junction bases outside the gene matches: 13. This CDR3 contains 19 residues. CDR3 DNA: TGCGCCAGCAGCTTAAGGACGGGACTAGCGGGCTCCGGAACAGATACGCAGTATTTT. This gives the protein CASSLRTGLAGSGTDTQYF.

The rearrangement links TRBV23-1 to TRBJ2-5, with TRBD2 matching 8 bases. TRBV23-1 is placed among ORFs of uncertain function. The CDR3 is 15 amino acids. With V trimmed by 0 bases and J by 9 bases, 9 bases remained unmatched. The CDR3 is CASSQSAAGAPSQYF. Here the CDR3 DNA reads TGCGCCAGCAGTCAATCTGCAGCGGGAGCCCCGTCCCAGTACTTC.

V is TRBV19 and J is TRBJ2-5; 10 bases line up with TRBD2. The CDR3 runs to 15 residues. Germline lookup yields CDR1 LNHDA and CDR2 SQIVND (reference sequence). With 5 bases clipped from V and 1 base from J, the junction kept 4 bases outside the gene matches. The CDR3 coding sequence is TGTGCCAGTAGTCCCCTAGCGGGAGTCCAAGAGACCCAGTACTTC. Amino acids: CASSPLAGVQETQYF.

The rearrangement joins TRBV6-7 to TRBJ2-1; TRBD2 aligns across 8 bases. TRBV6-7 falls under the ORF class, with uncertain function. The CDR3 loop spans 19 amino acids. Germline trimming cut 1 base from V and 0 bases from J; bases unmatched to any gene: 11. CDR3 region: CASSYCTSGETSSYNEQFF. The CDR3 bases are TGTGCCAGCAGTTACTGTACTAGCGGAGAAACAAGCTCCTACAATGAGCAGTTCTTC.

By share, this clone counts as medium-sized. J is TRBJ2-3 and V is TRBV11-3; possibly TRBD1 for D (5 bases). V lost 0 bases and J lost 1, with 11 bases in between. Looked up from germline, CDR1 is SGHNT and CDR2 is YENEEA. The CDR3 spans 16 residues. CDR3 coding DNA: TGTGCCAGCAGCTTAGAACCAGGGCAGGGCACAGATACGCAGTATTTT. As protein: CASSLEPGQGTDTQYF.

CDR3 in DNA: TGTGCCAGTAATTCCCAGGGAAGCTCCTACGAGCAGTACTTC. As protein: CASNSQGSSYEQYF. V and J are TRBV19 and TRBJ2-7; a weak D match, TRBD1 (5 bases). V lost 7 bases to trimming and J lost 0 bases, with 13 bases between them. Germline loops: CDR1 LNHDA, CDR2 SQIVND (reference sequence). The CDR3 is 14 residues long.